Here is one T cell receptor (beta chain) with its context. Its antigen is not yet known. This sample was included in a study of cytomegalovirus exposure and HLA in healthy donors (dated by TCRdb to the late 2010s). Study-level background: In an earlier analysis of approximately 500 of the donors, around 290 Gb of sequence data and 120 million or so unique TCR beta sequences from 180 million or so T cells were reported. Donor age, sex, ethnicity and CMV serostatus were compiled together with the repertoire data. In a later analysis, previously published TCR beta repertoires from 666 donors were re-analyzed and high-resolution HLA genotyping was added so that TCR occurrence patterns could be studied. The aim of the study was to test whether cataloging public T cell receptors could identify signatures of past pathogen exposure. An early release that covered fewer than 800 HLA-typed donors contained about 300 gigabases of sequencing data and 80 million or so unique TCR sequences. Every discovery cohort repertoire had been produced on one sequencing platform. Among the approximately 420 genotyped donors, roughly 80% belonged to the genetic ancestry cluster associated with self-reported Caucasian donors. An earlier analysis of roughly 600 of the donors used high-throughput TCR beta sequencing to judge whether each TCR beta V gene segment behaved as functional or pseudogenic. In the later analysis, no new phenotypic data were used to find candidate immune exposures; instead, reliance was placed on TCR beta sequences and their occurrence across donors. The number of typed donors differed by locus: roughly 629-640 for A, B, C, DRB1 and DQB1; approximately 520 for DQA1; approximately 600 for DPA1; and 400 to 480 for DPB1. Both class I and class II loci were covered by HLA typing, at four-digit resolution. About five DR-DQ haplotypes were treated as single units for association and clustering because of strong linkage in the cohort. In a later genetic analysis, genome-wide SNP genotypes for about 65% of the roughly 700 donors were used, and that subset was treated as a discovery cohort. On average, approximately 250,000 unique TCR beta nucleotide sequences were sequenced per donor among roughly 430 genotyped donors of the cohort, with 15% to 20% of those sequences being non-productive. Using immunosequencing, the study profiled T cell repertoires from about 650 subjects and related those repertoires to cytomegalovirus serostatus. Along with the approximately 700-subject first cohort, a separate validation cohort of around 120 different subjects was used. To predict cytomegalovirus infection status, the study brought together high-throughput TCR immunosequencing, statistical association of individual TCRs with disease status, and machine learning. The investigation overall reported the following: It was suggested by the authors that the approach could potentially be generalized to other disease states and immunological phenotypes. A cluster of highly shared sequence variants was judged likely to represent a technical artifact of the sequencing pipeline. The earlier analysis of some 560 of the donors excluded some 16 rarely observed V segments, including chromosome 9 orphons, because counts were too low. Specific HLA alleles were associated with more than 15,000 TCR beta sequences at a false discovery rate of 0.05 in a later analysis. HLA typing was unavailable for some donors at each locus, so association tests used only the typed subset. Correlated functional status among segregating V segments might reflect linkage disequilibrium, but an unknown experimental factor could not be ruled out. When HLA alleles, especially DR and DQ, strongly co-occurred, attributing TCR associations to individual alleles was difficult. In vitro tests confirmed that a few of the cytomegalovirus-associated TCR beta chains recognize cytomegalovirus antigens. Several of the top co-occurrence clusters appeared to be linked to parvovirus B19, influenza, CMV and Epstein-Barr virus, according to a later analysis. The study listed 150 to 200 TCR beta chains as associated with cytomegalovirus. The cohort was sequenced for TCR beta chains only, and without alpha or paired-chain data the features that could be detected were limited. In a later genetic analysis, a missense DCLRE1C variant was associated with V-gene and J-gene trimming of TCR beta chains, and the association was replicated in an independent cohort. The presence/absence analyses assumed that sequencing depth was roughly uniform across donors, and that assumption may not be true. Because the 87-base-pair reads could not distinguish some IMGT-functional V segments, including TRBV6-2 and TRBV6-3, those segments were excluded. For the cohort, immune exposure information was limited to CMV serostatus. A further reported finding was that TCR beta sequences accurately predicted the HLA-A and HLA-B alleles for most subjects in the first cohort. According to a later analysis, TCR association rates differed among HLA loci, with DRB1 alleles showing the most associated TCRs and HLA-C alleles showing the fewest. Compared with equally common non-associated chains, HLA-associated TCR beta chains in a later analysis were more clonally expanded and had lower generation probabilities. According to a later analysis, most CMV-associated TCR beta chains appeared to be HLA-restricted, and the HLA associations seemed to be driven largely by CMV exposure. In a later genetic analysis, fewer N-insertions in productive TCRs were reported among donors in an Asian-associated ancestry cluster than the 666-donor mean. While some public TCRs were present in many individuals, most TCR sequences turned up only very rarely across donors. The classifier was reported to diagnose cytomegalovirus status with high specificity and sensitivity in both the original cohort and the validation cohort. Broadly in line with IMGT annotations, most TCR beta V segments showed up in productive rearrangements about 87% or about 30% of the time in an earlier analysis of approximately 640 of the donors.

Trimming accounts for 4 bases at V and 8 bases at J, while the number of junction bases matched to no gene is 8. Spanning cysteine to phenylalanine, the CDR3 consists of 15 amino acids. Just CDR3 DNA is preserved here, 45 bases in frame from base 1. CDR1 and CDR2, looked up from the germline V gene, are SNHLY and FYNNEI. In total, around 600 healthy bone marrow donors made up the cohort. At the time of sampling, all cohort members were nominally healthy, though unrecorded immune exposures were likely present. The donor tested CMV seronegative and was one of the 352 seronegative cohort members. Each donor provided a peripheral blood sample, and peripheral blood mononuclear cells were used for TCR beta sequencing. The Qiagen DNeasy Blood Extraction Kit was used to extract genomic DNA from the blood cell samples. The receptor library was made with the immunoSEQ multiplex PCR assay. For the multiplex PCR, a mixture combining 60 forward primers for TCR Vbeta segments and 13 reverse primers for TCR Jbeta segments was used. The CDR3 region of rearranged TCR beta genes was amplified from genomic DNA by a multiplex PCR assay. Amplified TCR beta libraries were sequenced as 87-base-pair reads on the Illumina HiSeq System. The original pipeline was this. In a later analysis, some 80 million unique TCR beta chains were counted across the approximately 640 repertoires, and around 10 million of these chains were shared by at least two donors. Raw reads were error-corrected and collapsed into unique sequences by a nearest-neighbor algorithm in which closely related sequences were merged to remove PCR and sequencing errors. CDR3 sequences were aligned to IMGT reference sequences to assign V, D and J gene segments. For a sequence to be retained, at least a six-nucleotide match to both a V gene segment and a J gene segment was required. A rearrangement was called productive if the CDR3 had no stop codons and remained in frame with V and J, and every other rearrangement was called non-productive. Following IMGT convention, CDR3 was defined as the stretch from the second conserved V-encoded cysteine up to the conserved J-encoded phenylalanine. Sequences without an unambiguous match to a single V gene segment were excluded from the earlier analysis of almost 600 of the donors. In an earlier analysis of 500 to 750 of the donors, V segments were called functional above 56.7% productive rearrangements and were called segregating when the between-donor standard deviation exceeded 5%. To diagnose cytomegalovirus status from the catalog of TCR beta chain sequences, a statistical classification framework was built. A later analysis assigned V and J genes by comparing TCR nucleotide sequences with IMGT/GENE-DB human TR gene sequences. The TCRdist pipeline was used in a later analysis to assign CDR3 sequences and most-parsimonious VDJ recombination scenarios. In a later analysis, each TCR beta chain was defined by its CDR3 amino acid sequence together with its V-gene family, and reads lacking a unique V-gene family were excluded. A later analysis removed several hundred highly shared, low-generation-probability nucleotide sequences to deal with suspected cross-contamination and a sequencing artifact. A later analysis calculated a clonal expansion index for each public chain from normalized within-repertoire ranks of inferred template counts. A later analysis computed generation probabilities with a VDJ recombination model fitted to out-of-frame rearrangements, and checked the results against IGoR. In a later analysis, TCR-TCR, TCR-HLA and TCR-CMV co-occurrence was scored with hypergeometric tests, and a repertoire-size bias correction was applied to TCR pairs. In a later analysis, false discovery rates were estimated by permuting HLA or CMV assignments 20 times. In a later analysis, co-occurring TCRs were grouped with DBSCAN, and TCRdist sequence similarity was added when clustering was performed within HLA-allele-positive subsets. Co-occurrence clustering excluded repertoires with fewer than 30,000 or more than 120,000 public chains, plus five with anomalous nucleotide sharing. TCRdb holds this immuneACCESS table with in-frame rearrangements only. Some clones are missing; in checked studies, unresolved V genes explain under half, and the rest has no known cause. The V and J calls and the clone size are those of that table, but D and trimming were determined from the DNA. The table held for this sample gives 100,000 to 150,000 clones. About 1.6% of the sample rests with the top ten.

This receptor was identified in a woman aged 35 to 49 in good health and CMV-seronegative. Sequencing was carried out using PBMCs. The chain couples TRBV2 to TRBJ1-2; TRBD1 fits 12 bases in the junction. The CDR3 here reads CASSAQGQGAEGYTF. The nucleotides are TGTGCCAGCAGTGCCCAGGGACAGGGGGCGGAGGGCTACACCTTC.